This is a list of T cell receptor beta chains from one sample in a study of regulatory T cells in long-lasting Graves disease. TCRdb re-derived calls from the multiplex PCR reads in MiXCR, one entry per CDR3 protein. The table includes under 500,000 distinct CDR3 sequences, less than 25% detected once. This specimen consisted of peripheral blood mononuclear cells (PBMCs), obtained when the disease was refractory, from a patient treated with antithyroid drugs. Receptors originate from a female donor with Graves disease. CDR3s include the opening cysteine and the closing phenylalanine or tryptophan. A D gene is named only where the DNA matches it firmly. The listing skips clone size in some rows; elsewhere it reads once, few, many or a size class.

cdr3_aa: CASWNTGSKNIQYF
cdr3_nt: TGCGCCAGCTGGAATACAGGGTCCAAAAACATTCAGTACTTC
clone_size: -
cdr3_length: 14
v_call: TRBV10-2
d_call: -
j_call: TRBJ2-4

cdr3_aa: CSARQASGLTRYEQYF
cdr3_nt: TGCAGTGCTAGACAGGCTAGCGGTCTTACCCGCTACGAGCAGTACTTC
clone_size: -
cdr3_length: 16
v_call: TRBV20-1
d_call: TRBD2
j_call: TRBJ2-7

cdr3_aa: CASSGPPSEQYF
cdr3_nt: TGTGCCAGCAGTGGCCCCCCTAGCGAGCAGTACTTC
clone_size: many
cdr3_length: 12
v_call: TRBV28
d_call: -
j_call: TRBJ2-7

cdr3_aa: CASSLGPYDGEQYF
cdr3_nt: TGCGCCAGCAGCTTGGGGCCCTATGACGGCGAGCAGTACTTC
clone_size: few
cdr3_length: 14
v_call: TRBV5-1
d_call: -
j_call: TRBJ2-7

cdr3_aa: CASSWGQGRGYTF
cdr3_nt: TGTGCCAGCAGTTGGGGACAGGGACGTGGCTACACCTTC
clone_size: -
cdr3_length: 13
v_call: TRBV6-9
d_call: TRBD1
j_call: TRBJ1-2

cdr3_aa: CASLGQIYGYTF
cdr3_nt: TGTGCCAGCCTCGGGCAGATCTATGGCTACACCTTC
clone_size: many
cdr3_length: 12
v_call: TRBV6-1
d_call: -
j_call: TRBJ1-2

cdr3_aa: CASSRSSVPYEQYF
cdr3_nt: TGTGCCAGCAGCCGCTCCTCTGTACCCTACGAGCAGTACTTC
clone_size: once
cdr3_length: 14
v_call: TRBV7-2
d_call: -
j_call: TRBJ2-7

cdr3_aa: CASSVVGGGDIQYF
cdr3_nt: TGTGCCAGCAGCGTAGTTGGGGGTGGGGACATTCAGTACTTC
clone_size: -
cdr3_length: 14
v_call: TRBV9
d_call: -
j_call: TRBJ2-4

cdr3_aa: CASSLLGLVNTGELFF
cdr3_nt: TGCGCCAGCAGCTTGCTGGGACTAGTCAACACCGGGGAGCTGTTTTTT
clone_size: -
cdr3_length: 16
v_call: TRBV5-1
d_call: TRBD2
j_call: TRBJ2-2

cdr3_aa: CASKAEPNTGELFF
cdr3_nt: TGTGCCAGCAAAGCGGAGCCAAACACCGGGGAGCTGTTTTTT
clone_size: few
cdr3_length: 14
v_call: TRBV6-1
d_call: -
j_call: TRBJ2-2

cdr3_aa: CASSSLQGAGYEQYF
cdr3_nt: TGTGCCAGCAGCTCCTTACAGGGGGCTGGATACGAGCAGTACTTC
clone_size: -
cdr3_length: 15
v_call: TRBV7-2
d_call: TRBD1
j_call: TRBJ2-7

cdr3_aa: CASTSNPNNSPLHF
cdr3_nt: TGTGCCAGCACCAGCAATCCTAATAATTCACCCCTCCACTTT
clone_size: many
cdr3_length: 14
v_call: TRBV12-3/TRBV12-4
d_call: -
j_call: TRBJ1-6

cdr3_aa: CSVGQGTNYGYTF
cdr3_nt: TGCAGCGTTGGACAGGGAACTAACTATGGCTACACCTTC
clone_size: many
cdr3_length: 13
v_call: TRBV29-1
d_call: TRBD1
j_call: TRBJ1-2

cdr3_aa: CASSLDWGGTEAFF
cdr3_nt: TGCGCCAGCAGCCTGGACTGGGGGGGCACTGAAGCTTTCTTT
clone_size: few
cdr3_length: 14
v_call: TRBV5-1
d_call: -
j_call: TRBJ1-1

cdr3_aa: CASSRVGTEAFF
cdr3_nt: TGTGCCAGTAGTAGGGTGGGCACTGAAGCTTTCTTT
clone_size: -
cdr3_length: 12
v_call: TRBV19
d_call: -
j_call: TRBJ1-1

cdr3_aa: CSVEFQEGDYGYTF
cdr3_nt: TGCAGCGTTGAATTTCAGGAGGGAGACTATGGCTACACCTTC
clone_size: -
cdr3_length: 14
v_call: TRBV29-1
d_call: -
j_call: TRBJ1-2

cdr3_aa: CASSLQEGFSQPQHF
cdr3_nt: TGTGCCAGCAGTCTCCAAGAGGGTTTCAGTCAGCCCCAGCATTTT
clone_size: few
cdr3_length: 15
v_call: TRBV28
d_call: -
j_call: TRBJ1-5

cdr3_aa: CASSPTGEANYGYTF
cdr3_nt: TGTGCCAGCAGCCCGACAGGGGAAGCTAACTATGGCTACACCTTC
clone_size: many
cdr3_length: 15
v_call: TRBV2
d_call: TRBD1
j_call: TRBJ1-2

cdr3_aa: CASSLRQPGLAANSYEQYF
cdr3_nt: TGTGCCAGCAGCCTACGACAACCGGGACTAGCGGCAAACTCCTACGAGCAGTACTTC
clone_size: few
cdr3_length: 19
v_call: TRBV6-1
d_call: TRBD2
j_call: TRBJ2-7

cdr3_aa: CASSRTGGDGYTF
cdr3_nt: TGTGCCAGCAGCCGCACAGGGGGCGATGGCTACACCTTC
clone_size: few
cdr3_length: 13
v_call: TRBV7-9
d_call: TRBD1
j_call: TRBJ1-2

cdr3_aa: CSARRESNQPQHF
cdr3_nt: TGCAGTGCTAGGAGGGAGAGCAATCAGCCCCAGCATTTT
clone_size: -
cdr3_length: 13
v_call: TRBV20-1
d_call: -
j_call: TRBJ1-5

cdr3_aa: CASSLTGSGTSYEQYF
cdr3_nt: TGTGCCAGCAGCTTAACGGGTAGCGGGACGTCCTACGAGCAGTACTTC
clone_size: few
cdr3_length: 16
v_call: TRBV11-2
d_call: TRBD2
j_call: TRBJ2-7

cdr3_aa: CSARAGTNSNRPLHF
cdr3_nt: TGCAGTGCTAGAGCGGGGACGAATAGCAATCGGCCCCTGCATTTT
clone_size: few
cdr3_length: 15
v_call: TRBV20-1
d_call: -
j_call: TRBJ1-5

cdr3_aa: CASSPPRGQGDVDGYTF
cdr3_nt: TGTGCCAGCAGTCCACCCCGAGGACAGGGAGACGTAGATGGCTACACCTTC
clone_size: many
cdr3_length: 17
v_call: TRBV12-3/TRBV12-4
d_call: TRBD1
j_call: TRBJ1-2

cdr3_aa: CASSSVQDAYEQYF
cdr3_nt: TGTGCCAGCAGTTCCGTACAGGACGCCTACGAGCAGTACTTC
clone_size: -
cdr3_length: 14
v_call: TRBV7-9
d_call: -
j_call: TRBJ2-7

cdr3_aa: CASSGIGGQFYEQYF
cdr3_nt: TGTGCCAGCTCCGGGATTGGGGGCCAATTCTACGAGCAGTACTTC
clone_size: few
cdr3_length: 15
v_call: TRBV2
d_call: -
j_call: TRBJ2-7

cdr3_aa: CATSRPNLYGYTF
cdr3_nt: TGTGCCACCAGCAGACCGAATCTCTATGGCTACACCTTC
clone_size: few
cdr3_length: 13
v_call: TRBV15
d_call: -
j_call: TRBJ1-2

cdr3_aa: CASRTPRRGIHEQYF
cdr3_nt: TGTGCCAGCAGGACACCCCGGAGAGGAATTCACGAGCAGTACTTC
clone_size: few
cdr3_length: 15
v_call: TRBV28
d_call: -
j_call: TRBJ2-7

cdr3_aa: CASNKRQGDHGYTF
cdr3_nt: TGTGCCAGTAACAAACGACAGGGGGATCATGGCTACACCTTC
clone_size: -
cdr3_length: 14
v_call: TRBV19
d_call: TRBD1
j_call: TRBJ1-2

cdr3_aa: CSVGTGGTGELFF
cdr3_nt: TGCAGCGTAGGGACAGGGGGAACCGGGGAGCTGTTTTTT
clone_size: many
cdr3_length: 13
v_call: TRBV29-1
d_call: TRBD1
j_call: TRBJ2-2

cdr3_aa: CASSETQGANTGELFF
cdr3_nt: TGTGCCAGCAGTGAAACCCAGGGGGCGAACACCGGGGAGCTGTTTTTT
clone_size: many
cdr3_length: 16
v_call: TRBV2
d_call: TRBD1
j_call: TRBJ2-2

cdr3_aa: CATSRRTGTEAFF
cdr3_nt: TGTGCCACCAGCAGGAGGACAGGGACGGAAGCTTTCTTT
clone_size: many
cdr3_length: 13
v_call: TRBV15
d_call: TRBD1
j_call: TRBJ1-1

cdr3_aa: CASSSRRDTEAFF
cdr3_nt: TGTGCCAGCAGCTCCCGACGGGACACTGAAGCTTTCTTT
clone_size: many
cdr3_length: 13
v_call: TRBV7-2
d_call: -
j_call: TRBJ1-1

cdr3_aa: CASSNPGDYKTYEQYF
cdr3_nt: TGTGCCAGCAGTAACCCGGGGGACTACAAAACCTACGAGCAGTACTTC
clone_size: -
cdr3_length: 16
v_call: TRBV6-2/TRBV6-3
d_call: TRBD2
j_call: TRBJ2-7

cdr3_aa: CASSYPDKYGEAFF
cdr3_nt: TGTGCCAGCAGTTACCCGGACAAGTACGGTGAAGCTTTCTTT
clone_size: many
cdr3_length: 14
v_call: TRBV28
d_call: -
j_call: TRBJ1-1

cdr3_aa: CASSWEQGVNTEAFF
cdr3_nt: TGTGCCAGCAGCTGGGAGCAGGGAGTGAACACTGAAGCTTTCTTT
clone_size: many
cdr3_length: 15
v_call: TRBV11-2
d_call: -
j_call: TRBJ1-1

cdr3_aa: CSAQSGVYEQYF
cdr3_nt: TGCAGTGCCCAGTCGGGGGTCTACGAGCAGTACTTC
clone_size: many
cdr3_length: 12
v_call: TRBV20-1
d_call: -
j_call: TRBJ2-7

cdr3_aa: CASSSAGGRYTGELFF
cdr3_nt: TGTGCCAGCAGTTCCGCGGGGGGGAGATACACCGGGGAGCTGTTTTTT
clone_size: many
cdr3_length: 16
v_call: TRBV12-3/TRBV12-4
d_call: TRBD2
j_call: TRBJ2-2

cdr3_aa: CASRGQGPSYEQYF
cdr3_nt: TGTGCCAGCAGGGGACAGGGGCCTTCCTACGAGCAGTACTTC
clone_size: many
cdr3_length: 14
v_call: TRBV12-3/TRBV12-4
d_call: TRBD1
j_call: TRBJ2-7

cdr3_aa: CASAPGQGHEQYF
cdr3_nt: TGTGCCAGCGCACCGGGACAGGGCCACGAGCAGTACTTC
clone_size: -
cdr3_length: 13
v_call: TRBV27
d_call: TRBD1
j_call: TRBJ2-7

cdr3_aa: CSVEDRSVGRDNYGYTF
cdr3_nt: TGCAGCGTTGAAGATCGAAGCGTGGGCAGGGACAACTATGGCTACACCTTC
clone_size: few
cdr3_length: 17
v_call: TRBV29-1
d_call: -
j_call: TRBJ1-2

cdr3_aa: CASSSGRGISSYEQYF
cdr3_nt: TGTGCCAGCAGCTCCGGACGGGGAATAAGCTCCTACGAGCAGTACTTC
clone_size: many
cdr3_length: 16
v_call: TRBV7-9
d_call: -
j_call: TRBJ2-7

cdr3_aa: CASSQGPGEETQYF
cdr3_nt: TGTGCCAGCAGCCAAGGTCCGGGAGAAGAGACCCAGTACTTC
clone_size: many
cdr3_length: 14
v_call: TRBV3-1
d_call: -
j_call: TRBJ2-5

cdr3_aa: CASSSDLTGREQYF
cdr3_nt: TGTGCCAGCAGCTCAGACCTGACAGGGAGGGAGCAGTACTTC
clone_size: many
cdr3_length: 14
v_call: TRBV7-2
d_call: -
j_call: TRBJ2-7

cdr3_aa: CSARPTSGGAYEQYF
cdr3_nt: TGCAGTGCTCGACCGACTAGCGGGGGAGCCTACGAGCAGTACTTC
clone_size: many
cdr3_length: 15
v_call: TRBV20-1
d_call: TRBD2
j_call: TRBJ2-7

cdr3_aa: CASSRFVLAGGPGTDTQYF
cdr3_nt: TGTGCCAGCAGCCGGTTCGTCCTAGCGGGAGGGCCCGGCACAGATACGCAGTATTTT
clone_size: -
cdr3_length: 19
v_call: TRBV11-2
d_call: TRBD2
j_call: TRBJ2-3